This TCR beta chain was recorded in a study of cytomegalovirus exposure and HLA in healthy donors. Study-level information: Drawn from HLA-typed donors, about 85 million unique TCRs were held in an early data release. Study observations and caveats: Of the V segments, some could not be distinguished, including TRBV6-2 and TRBV6-3, and were excluded. Other equally common chains were less clonally expanded than HLA-associated TCR beta chains, a later analysis showed.

Only a few counts were recorded for this clone. Its antigen remains unknown. Each of the donors was a healthy bone marrow donor. The PCR was carried out with 60 Vbeta primers and 13 Jbeta primers. TCRdb's table, derived via immunoSEQ multiplex PCR, lists solely in-frame clones and lacks some. This table has 160,000 or so clones, roughly 80% appearing once. This CDR3 comprises 11 residues. Per germline, CDR1 SEHNR and CDR2 FQNEAQ (reference sequence). The germline V and J ends were trimmed by 5 bases and 6 bases, with 8 bases remaining between them. The J gene is TRBJ2-7, the V gene TRBV7-9; D is unresolved. The sequence was collected from a male donor in good health and CMV-seropositive. Sequencing was performed on PBMCs. CDR3 coding DNA: TGTGCCAGCAGCGAGCCGAGCGAGCAGTACTTC. Its protein product is CASSEPSEQYF.